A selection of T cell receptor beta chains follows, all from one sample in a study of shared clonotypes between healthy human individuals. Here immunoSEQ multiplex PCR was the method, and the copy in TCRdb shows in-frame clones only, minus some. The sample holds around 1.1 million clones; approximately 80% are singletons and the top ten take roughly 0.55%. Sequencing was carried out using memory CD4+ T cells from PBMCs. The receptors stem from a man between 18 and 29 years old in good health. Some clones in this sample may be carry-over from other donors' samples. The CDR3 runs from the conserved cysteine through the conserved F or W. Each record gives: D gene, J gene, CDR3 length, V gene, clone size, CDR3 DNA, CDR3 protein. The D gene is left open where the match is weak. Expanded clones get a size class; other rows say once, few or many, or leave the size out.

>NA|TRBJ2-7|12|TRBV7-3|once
TGTGCCAGCAGCGCCTCGGACAGCCTGCAGTACTTC
CASSASDSLQYF
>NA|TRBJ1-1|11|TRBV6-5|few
TGTGCCAGCAGTTACGGAACTGAAGCTTTCTTT
CASSYGTEAFF
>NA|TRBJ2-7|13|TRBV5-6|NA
TGTGCCAGCAGCCCCTTGCTGAACTACGAGCAGTACTTC
CASSPLLNYEQYF
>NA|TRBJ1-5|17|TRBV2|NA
TGTGCCAGCAGTGAGGCGCGGGGCAGGGGAAGTCGTCAGCCCCAGCATTTT
CASSEARGRGSRQPQHF
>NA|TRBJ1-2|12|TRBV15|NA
TGTGCCACCAGCAGACCCAGGGATGGCTACACCTTC
CATSRPRDGYTF
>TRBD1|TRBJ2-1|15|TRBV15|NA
TGTGCCATCCCAAGAGGACAGGGGTCCTACAATGAGCAGTTCTTC
CAIPRGQGSYNEQFF
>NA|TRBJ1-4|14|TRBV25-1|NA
TGTGCCAGCAGTGTGGGGTATGCCGGGGAAAAACTGTTTTTT
CASSVGYAGEKLFF
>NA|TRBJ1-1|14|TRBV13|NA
TGTGCCAGCAGCTTACTGCAGGGAAGGATAGAAGCTTTCTTT
CASSLLQGRIEAFF
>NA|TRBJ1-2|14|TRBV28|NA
TGTGCCAGCAGTCCCCCGGAGGGTGTGGGTGGCTACACCTTC
CASSPPEGVGGYTF
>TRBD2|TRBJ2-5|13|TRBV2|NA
TGTGCCAGCAGAGGGACTAGCGTGGAGACCCAGTACTTC
CASRGTSVETQYF
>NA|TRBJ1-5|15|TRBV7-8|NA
TGTGCCAGCAGCTTAGGGAGGGCGAGCAATCAGCCCCAGCATTTT
CASSLGRASNQPQHF
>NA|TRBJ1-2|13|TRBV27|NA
TGTGCCAGCGGGGTTGAGCCGGGCTATGGCTACACCTTC
CASGVEPGYGYTF
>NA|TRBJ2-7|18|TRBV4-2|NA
TGTGCCAGCAGCCAAGATTACGGGGCTATCCCGGTCGACTACGAGCAGTACTTC
CASSQDYGAIPVDYEQYF
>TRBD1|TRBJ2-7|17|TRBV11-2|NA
TGTGCCAGCAGTCCAGTGGGTAGAGGGGGCGTCGTCTACGAGCAGTACTTC
CASSPVGRGGVVYEQYF
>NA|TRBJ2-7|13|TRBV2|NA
TGTGCCAGCAGTAGGACAGCCACCTACGAGCAGTACTTC
CASSRTATYEQYF
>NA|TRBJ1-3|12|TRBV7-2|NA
TGTGCCAGCAGCTTGACTCGGGACACCATATATTTT
CASSLTRDTIYF
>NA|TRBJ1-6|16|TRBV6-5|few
TGTGCCAGCAGTTACTCGCCCGATCCCGCTGGGTCACCCCTCCACTTT
CASSYSPDPAGSPLHF
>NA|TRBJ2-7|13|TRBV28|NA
TGTGCCAGCAGGATAAACCCAACCTACGAGCAGTACTTC
CASRINPTYEQYF
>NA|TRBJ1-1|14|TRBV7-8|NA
TGTGCCAGCAGCTTAGCCGGGTCGTACACTGAAGCTTTCTTT
CASSLAGSYTEAFF
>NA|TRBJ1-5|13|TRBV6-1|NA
TGTGCCAGCAGTGAAGCGCCCAGTCAGCCCCAGCATTTT
CASSEAPSQPQHF
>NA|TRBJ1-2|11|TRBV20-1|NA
TGCAGTGCTAGTGTGGGCAGGCAGCACACCTTC
CSASVGRQHTF
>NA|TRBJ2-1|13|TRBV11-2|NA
TGTGCCACCTCAAAGGCGCGGACGGGTGAGCAGTTCTTC
CATSKARTGEQFF
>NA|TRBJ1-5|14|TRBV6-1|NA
TGTGCCAGCAGCAACACATATAGCAATCAGCCCCAGCATTTT
CASSNTYSNQPQHF
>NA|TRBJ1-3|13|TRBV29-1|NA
TGCAGCGTTGAAGACCCCCGGGGAAACACCATATATTTT
CSVEDPRGNTIYF
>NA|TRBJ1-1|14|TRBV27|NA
TGTGCCAGCAGTTTAGGGTGGAAAACCCCTGAAGCTTTCTTT
CASSLGWKTPEAFF
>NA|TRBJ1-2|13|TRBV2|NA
TGTGCCAGCAATACCCGAGGAGGGATCGGCTACACCTTC
CASNTRGGIGYTF
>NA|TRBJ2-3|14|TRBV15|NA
TGTGCCACCAGCGGAGGCTTGAGCACAGATACGCAGTATTTT
CATSGGLSTDTQYF
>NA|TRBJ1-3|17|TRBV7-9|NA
TGTGCCAGCAGCTTAGAAGGTTGGATGAGCTCTGGAAACACCATATATTTT
CASSLEGWMSSGNTIYF
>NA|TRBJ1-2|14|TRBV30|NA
TGTGCCTGGAGTGTACTGAGGACAGCCCCTCGCTACACCTTC
CAWSVLRTAPRYTF
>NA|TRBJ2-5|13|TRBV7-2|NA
TGTGCCAGCAGCTTAGCGAGAAGGGAGACCCAGTACTTC
CASSLARRETQYF
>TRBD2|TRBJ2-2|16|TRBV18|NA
TGTGCCAGCTCACCTGGACTAGCGGGAGCCAACGGGGAGCTGTTTTTT
CASSPGLAGANGELFF
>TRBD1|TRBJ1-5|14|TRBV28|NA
TGTGCCAGCAGCACAGGGGGCCTTAATCAGCCCCAGCATTTT
CASSTGGLNQPQHF
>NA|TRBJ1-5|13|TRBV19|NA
TGTGCCAGTACCTCACATCTGCTTCAGCCCCAGCATTTT
CASTSHLLQPQHF
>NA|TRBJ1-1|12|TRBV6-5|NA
TGTGCCAGCAGTGCCCAGGACAGAGGGGCTTTCTTT
CASSAQDRGAFF
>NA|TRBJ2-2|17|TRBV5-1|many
TGCGCCAGCAGCTTGCTAACGGGGCGGGCCTCTTCCGGGGAGCTGTTTTTT
CASSLLTGRASSGELFF
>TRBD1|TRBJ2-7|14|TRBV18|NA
TGTGCCAGCTCGCCCGGGACAGGTTCCTACGAGCAGTACTTC
CASSPGTGSYEQYF
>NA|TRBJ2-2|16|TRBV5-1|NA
TGCGCCAGCAGCTTCGGGGCACTGACGAACACCGGGGAGCTGTTTTTT
CASSFGALTNTGELFF
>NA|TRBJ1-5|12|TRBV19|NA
TGTGCCAGTCGACGGACTAATCAGCCCCAGCATTTT
CASRRTNQPQHF
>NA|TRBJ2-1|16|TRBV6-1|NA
TGTGCCAGCAGTGCTTGGGGCAGGCCCTCCTACAATGAGCAGTTCTTC
CASSAWGRPSYNEQFF
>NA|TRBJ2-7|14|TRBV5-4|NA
TGTGCCAGCAGCTTGACCGGGAACAGCTACGAGCAGTACTTC
CASSLTGNSYEQYF
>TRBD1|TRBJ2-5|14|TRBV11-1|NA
TGTGCCAGCAGCTTGTACAGGGGGCAAGAGACCCAGTACTTC
CASSLYRGQETQYF
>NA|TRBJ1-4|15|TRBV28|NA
TGTGCCAGCAGTTTTGGGGGCGCAACTAATGAAAAACTGTTTTTT
CASSFGGATNEKLFF
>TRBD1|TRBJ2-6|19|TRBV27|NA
TGTGCCAGCAGTTTAGGGTTGGGACAGACTATATCTGGGGCCAACGTCCTGACTTTC
CASSLGLGQTISGANVLTF
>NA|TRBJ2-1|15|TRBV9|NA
TGTGCCAGCAGCGCTAGTGGTCTCTGGTGGGATGAGCAGTTCTTC
CASSASGLWWDEQFF
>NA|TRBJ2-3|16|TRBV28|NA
TGTGCCAGCAGTTTATCGGCCAGGGGCATCGCAGATACGCAGTATTTT
CASSLSARGIADTQYF
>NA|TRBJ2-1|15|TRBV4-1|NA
TGCGCCAGCAGCCAATGGTTCGGGCCTAACAATGAGCAGTTCTTC
CASSQWFGPNNEQFF
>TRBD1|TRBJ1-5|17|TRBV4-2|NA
TGTGCCAGCAGCCAACTCGTACAGGGGGCCGGCAATCAGCCCCAGCATTTT
CASSQLVQGAGNQPQHF
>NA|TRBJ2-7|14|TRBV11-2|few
TGTGCCAGCAGCACCCCTAGACGCCCCCTCGAGCAGTACTTC
CASSTPRRPLEQYF
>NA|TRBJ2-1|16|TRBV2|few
TGTGCCAGCAGCGGGGTAGCGTGGGAGTTCCACAATGAGCAGTTCTTC
CASSGVAWEFHNEQFF
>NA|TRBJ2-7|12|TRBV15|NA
TGTGCCACCAGCAGGCAGGGGCGTCAGCAGTACTTC
CATSRQGRQQYF
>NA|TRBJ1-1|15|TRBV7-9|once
TGTGCCAGCAGCTCAAATCAGGGTTTGGACACTGAAGCTTTCTTT
CASSSNQGLDTEAFF
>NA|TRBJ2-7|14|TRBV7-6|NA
TGTGCCAGCAGCCCTAGATGGGGACCCTACGAGCAGTACTTC
CASSPRWGPYEQYF
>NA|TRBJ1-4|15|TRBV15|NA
TGTGCCACCAGCAGGACCAACAGCTTTAATGAAAAACTGTTTTTT
CATSRTNSFNEKLFF
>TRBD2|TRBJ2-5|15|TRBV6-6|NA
TGTGCCAGCAGCAGGACTAGCGGGAGGGTAGAGACCCAGTACTTC
CASSRTSGRVETQYF
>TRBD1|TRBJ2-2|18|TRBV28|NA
TGTGCCAGCAGTCCAGACCCGGGACAGGCCACCTACACCGGGGAGCTGTTTTTT
CASSPDPGQATYTGELFF
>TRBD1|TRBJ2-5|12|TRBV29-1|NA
TGCAGCGCTATAGGACAGGGGGAGACCCAGTACTTC
CSAIGQGETQYF
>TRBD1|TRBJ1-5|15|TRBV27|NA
TGTGCCAGTAATGCAGGGGGCGCGGGCAATCAGCCCCAGCATTTT
CASNAGGAGNQPQHF
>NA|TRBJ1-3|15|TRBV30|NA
TGTGCCTGGAGTTTCCTCACCGGGACCGGAAACACCATATATTTT
CAWSFLTGTGNTIYF
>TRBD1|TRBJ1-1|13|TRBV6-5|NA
TGTGCCAGCAGGGGGACAGGAAACACTGAAGCTTTCTTT
CASRGTGNTEAFF